This TCR beta chain is from a study of blood T cell repertoires in COVID-19. Turning to the study itself: Samples representing acute and convalescent COVID-19 were sourced from the United States, Italy and Spain. PBMCs, B-cell-depleted T cells, or T cells provided the cDNA or gDNA that made up the material.

In the study's own analysis: From reference gene primer amplification, estimates of nucleated cell counts were derived. TCRdb's table, derived via immunoSEQ multiplex PCR, lists solely in-frame clones and lacks some. V and J calls and clone size are copied from that table; D and trimming were computed from the DNA. The table has around 70,000 clones, roughly three quarters seen once; the top ten hold roughly a tenth. Germline V gene data show CDR1 as LGHDT and CDR2 as YNNKEL (reference sequence). Between the trimmed V and J ends, which lost 8 bases and 5 bases, there was a span of 13 bases. The CDR3 totals 14 residues. A single count supports this clone.

Sequencing was performed on peripheral blood. The receptor was derived from a woman aged 50 to 60 with acute or convalescent COVID-19. The J gene is TRBJ1-6, the V gene TRBV3-1 (or the pseudogene TRBV3-2), with D unclear. CDR3 sequence: CASVSGVNNSPLHF. CDR3 nucleotides: TGTGCCAGCGTTAGCGGAGTAAATAATTCACCCCTCCACTTT.